This passage covers 26 T cell receptor beta chains from one sample sequenced in a study of CD4 and CD8 cells across lung adenocarcinoma regions. MiXCR, run by TCRdb on the PCR reads, gives a single entry per CDR3 protein. The sample holds around 19,000 distinct CDR3 sequences, around half seen once. The sample comprised CD8+ T cells from the center of a lung tumor. Source of these receptors: a female donor with lung adenocarcinoma. The CD4 and CD8 labels of this study may be unreliable.

In the case of this clonotype: A much larger clone sits a single nucleotide away, making a read error possible. The J gene is TRBJ2-1, the V gene TRBV6-1, with 9 bases fitting TRBD1. From germline, CDR1 is MNHNS and CDR2 SASEGT. With 5 bases clipped from V and 10 bases from J, the junction kept 9 bases outside the gene matches. The CDR3 is 14 residues long. Written as DNA, the CDR3 is TGTGCCAGCAGTAGGGACAGGGAAGCCTACGAGCAGTTCTTC. This codes for CASSRDREAYEQFF.

V gene TRBV6-4 combines with J gene TRBJ2-5, with 15 bases that match TRBD2. CDR1 is MRHNA and CDR2 is SNTAGT in the germline V gene. V trimming: 6 bases; J trimming: 3 bases; junction bases outside the gene matches: 11. The CDR3 runs to 18 residues. The CDR3 is CASRTQFGTSGGKETQYF. Here the CDR3 DNA reads TGTGCCAGCAGGACTCAGTTCGGGACTAGCGGGGGGAAAGAGACCCAGTACTTC.

The chain has TRBV27 and TRBJ2-5; 8 bases fit TRBD2. CDR3 size: 16 residues. In germline, CDR1 is MNHEY, CDR2 SMNVEV (reference sequence). V dropped 8 bases and J dropped 0; count of bases not matched to a gene: 11. As DNA, the CDR3 is TGTGCCAGCGGGGCGCTAGCGGGCCGGGACCAAGAGACCCAGTACTTC. It encodes CASGALAGRDQETQYF.

This clonotype was seen ten or more times. The V gene is TRBV7-7, the J gene TRBJ2-3, with D tentatively TRBD2 (5 bases). Germline V gives CDR1 SSHAT, CDR2 FNYEAQ (reference sequence). This CDR3 is 14 amino acids long. The germline V and J ends were trimmed by 5 bases and 6 bases, with 15 bases remaining between them. The CDR3 protein is CASSKNPSGDTQYF. For the CDR3, the DNA is TGTGCCAGCAGCAAGAACCCAAGCGGCGATACGCAGTATTTT.

This clonotype was recorded a few times. A much larger clone lies one base from this, so it may be a read error. The V call is TRBV10-2, the J call TRBJ2-1; 9 nucleotides agree with TRBD2. The DNA end is a closer match to TRBJ2-7, so the J assignment may be wrong. This CDR3 spans 14 amino acids. Germline V CDR1 and CDR2: WSHSY, SAAADI. The CDR3 region has the DNA TGCGCCAGCAGTGGTAGCGGGAGATACAATGAGCAGTACTTC. Its protein is CASSGSGRYNEQYF.

There are many counts of this clonotype. The chain couples TRBV5-1 to TRBJ2-5; D is possibly TRBD1 (6 bases). The CDR3 totals 13 residues. Germline V lookup: CDR1 SGHRS, CDR2 YFSETQ. Trimming cost V 4 bases and J 4 bases, with 11 bases left between them. The CDR3: CASSPEGGETQYF. The CDR3 DNA sequence: TGCGCCAGCAGCCCGGAAGGGGGAGAGACCCAGTACTTC. The entire variable domain, with the rest obtained from reference TRBV5-1 and TRBJ2-5, is as follows: KAGVTQTPRYLIKTRGQQVTLSCSPISGHRSVSWYQQTPGQGLQFLFEYFSETQRNKGNFPGRFSGRQFSNSRSEMNVSTLELGDSALYLCASSPEGGETQYFGPGTRLLVL.

This clonotype was counted a few times. This may arise from a read error, as a much more abundant clone is one base away. The genes are TRBV7-6 and TRBJ2-1, with 9 positions matching TRBD2. Gene TRBJ2-7 matches the end of the DNA better, so the J call may be wrong. CDR1 is SGHVS, CDR2 FNYEAQ, per germline. The CDR3 contains 15 residues. CDR3 sequence: CASSMNSGSSDEQYF. The CDR3 DNA is TGTGCCAGCAGCATGAATAGCGGGAGTTCGGATGAGCAGTACTTC.

The chain employs TRBV6-1 and TRBJ1-1, with TRBD1 matching 7 bases. Germline loops: CDR1 MNHNS, CDR2 SASEGT. The CDR3 has 14 residues. The junction had 8 bases not matched to a gene; V was cut back by 6 bases and J by 4 bases. In DNA, the CDR3 is TGTGCCAGCAGGCTAACAGGGGCCAGCACTGAAGCTTTCTTT. It codes for CASRLTGASTEAFF.

In regard to this clonotype: An end of the junction differs from the germline gene, which may be a read error. This chain joins TRBV10-3 and TRBJ2-3; possibly TRBD1 or TRBD2 for D (6 bases each). This CDR3 spans 15 amino acids. Looked up from germline, CDR1 is ENHRY and CDR2 is SYGVKD. The CDR3 coding sequence is TGTGCCGGGGCCCTAGGGGGACTTGTCACAGAGACCCAGTATTTC. This sequence encodes CAGALGGLVTETQYF.

The V call is TRBV24-1, the J call TRBJ2-1, with 11 nucleotides matching TRBD2. The CDR3 spans 17 residues. The V and J ends lost 5 bases and 5 bases, in that order; junction bases with no gene match: 10. Germline lookup yields CDR1 KGHDR and CDR2 SFDVKD. The CDR3 loop is CATSGTTSGKGNNEQFF. For the CDR3, the DNA is TGTGCCACCAGTGGCACGACTAGCGGGAAAGGGAACAATGAGCAGTTCTTC.

CDR3 sequence (DNA): TGTGCGGGGAGCGCCCGAGGCCCCCAAGAGACCCAGTACTTC. Its translation: CAGSARGPQETQYF. This chain links TRBV24-1 with TRBJ2-5, with D possibly TRBD2 on 5 matching bases. Germline V gene lookup returns CDR1 KGHDR and CDR2 SFDVKD. The CDR3 is made up of 14 amino acids.

The chain has TRBV7-2 and TRBJ2-1; 10 bases fit TRBD1. The end of the DNA is better explained by TRBJ2-7, so the J call may be wrong. This CDR3 has 15 amino acids. Germline V gene lookup returns CDR1 SGHTA and CDR2 FQGNSA. The CDR3 is CASSLVGTGAHEQYF. CDR3 in DNA: TGTGCCAGCAGCTTAGTAGGGACAGGGGCCCACGAGCAGTACTTC.

As for this clonotype: A read error may account for a junction end that differs from germline. V and J are TRBV25-1 and TRBJ2-3, with 9 bases aligning to TRBD1. Germline-derived CDR1 and CDR2 are MGHDK and SYGVNS. The CDR3 consists of 13 residues. CDR3 sequence (DNA): TGTGCCATACAGGGGGCTCGCACCGGTACGCAGTTTTTT. The encoded protein is CAIQGARTGTQFF.

At least ten counts were recorded for this clonotype. The chain uses TRBV10-1 and TRBJ1-1, with 9 bases aligning to TRBD1. The CDR3 has 12 amino acids. Germline V lookup: CDR1 WNHNN, CDR2 SYGVQD (reference sequence). With 5 bases clipped from V and 8 bases from J, the junction kept 3 bases outside the gene matches. CDR3 DNA sequence: TGCGCCAGCAGTTTGGACAGGGGAGAAGCTTTCTTT. Protein sequence: CASSLDRGEAFF.

There are many counts of this clonotype. The chain recombines TRBV25-1 with TRBJ2-5, with a possible D match to TRBD1 (6 bases). Near its end, the DNA agrees better with TRBJ2-7, so the J call may be wrong. The CDR3 consists of 13 residues. Germline assignment: CDR1 MGHDK and CDR2 SYGVNS. The CDR3 nucleotides are TGTGCCAGCAGGGACAGCTCAACCTACGAGCAGTACGTC. Its protein is CASRDSSTYEQYV.

This clonotype was detected a few times. This sequence joins TRBV6-1 and TRBJ2-1; D not resolved. The J call is in doubt because the DNA end fits TRBJ2-5 better. The V gene's germline CDR1 is MNHNS and CDR2 SASEGT. This CDR3 is built from 18 residues. CDR3 sequence (DNA): TGTGCCAGCAGTGAAGCGCGTACGAGTCTTCTGTACCAAGAGACCCAGTACTTC. This encodes CASSEARTSLLYQETQYF.

The chain links TRBV28 to TRBJ2-1; possible D gene TRBD2, 6 bases. The tail of the sequence fits TRBJ2-7 better, so the J call may be wrong. From germline, CDR1 is MDHEN and CDR2 SYDVKM. This CDR3 region has 15 residues. CDR3 sequence: CASSFPLRGTPEQYF. DNA for the CDR3: TGTGCCAGCAGTTTTCCCCTGCGCGGGACGCCCGAGCAGTACTTC.

This clonotype was seen more than once but under ten times. The chain employs TRBV4-1 and TRBJ2-1; D might be TRBD2 (6 bases). The DNA end favors TRBJ2-7, so the J call may be wrong. CDR1 and CDR2 from the germline V gene are MGHRA and YSYEKL. The CDR3 length is 15 residues. The CDR3 here is CASSIADGGTYEQYF. CDR3 DNA sequence: TGCGCCAGCAGCATAGCGGACGGCGGCACCTACGAGCAGTACTTC.

By frequency in the sample, this clonotype is medium-sized. The chain carries TRBV6-1 and TRBJ2-1, with a weak D call TRBD2 (5 bases). Gene TRBJ2-7 matches the end of the DNA better, so the J call may be wrong. The CDR3 totals 16 residues. CDR1 and CDR2 (germline): MNHNS, SASEGT. CDR3 sequence: CASSAERPWFDYEQYV. In DNA form, the CDR3 reads TGTGCCAGCAGTGCGGAGCGGCCGTGGTTCGACTACGAGCAGTACGTC.

On this clonotype: Just one base apart from a much larger clone, this may be a read error. V is TRBV10-3 and J is TRBJ2-1; D is unclear. The CDR3 length is 14 residues. Germline CDR1 reads ENHRY; CDR2 reads SYGVKD. The V gene lost 9 bases and the J gene lost 10 bases, with 22 bases spanning the gap. DNA for the CDR3: TGTGCCATGACACCGGACGGTAGCTCCTACGAGCAGTTCTTC. Its protein is CAMTPDGSSYEQFF.

This clonotype came up a few times. This could be a read error, since a much larger clone is one nucleotide away. The CDR3 loop is CASRQGPPRYEQFF. CDR3 coding DNA: TGTGCCAGCAGACAGGGGCCGCCCCGCTACGAGCAGTTCTTC. The chain employs TRBV6-1 and TRBJ2-1, with 7 bases aligning to TRBD1. Trimming took 6 bases from V and 10 from J; bases not matched to a gene: 12. The CDR3 is 14 residues long. Germline V gene lookup returns CDR1 MNHNS and CDR2 SASEGT.

J is TRBJ1-2 and V is TRBV6-1; TRBD1 aligns across 7 bases. The CDR3 covers 16 residues. V lost 2 bases, J lost 5 bases, and 11 bases stayed unmatched. Germline CDR1 and CDR2: MNHNS and SASEGT. DNA of the CDR3: TGTGCCAGCAGTGAAACGAGAAGCGGGACAGAATATGGCTACACCTTC. Translated, it gives CASSETRSGTEYGYTF.

A word on this clonotype: The junction and the germline gene differ at one end; a read error may be behind it. This rearrangement joins TRBV6-1 to TRBJ2-1; D not resolved. Germline CDR1 is MNHNS and CDR2 is SASEGT. The CDR3 extends over 12 amino acids. This CDR3 reads CASSEVTTNRYF. As DNA, the CDR3 is TGTGCCAGCAGTGAGGTGACCACTAATCGGTACTTC.

V and J are TRBV7-2 and TRBJ2-1, with 8 bases aligning to TRBD2. The CDR3 length is 15 residues. The junction had 12 bases not matched to a gene; V was cut back by 8 bases and J by 6 bases. The germline V gene encodes CDR1 SGHTA and CDR2 FQGNSA. In DNA, the CDR3 is TGTGCCAGCCGCCTACCGGGACTAGAAGCCAATGAGCAGTTCTTC. Translating it yields CASRLPGLEANEQFF.

This clonotype showed up just a few times. The gene calls are TRBV11-2 and TRBJ1-1, with TRBD1 matching 11 bases. The CDR3 loop spans 15 amino acids. J lost 4 bases, V lost 1 base, and 2 bases had no gene match. The V gene's germline CDR1 is SGHAT and CDR2 FQNNGV. The CDR3 spells CASSLGGTGGTEAFF. CDR3 coding DNA: TGTGCCAGCAGCTTAGGGGGGACAGGGGGCACTGAAGCTTTCTTT. The whole variable domain, filled in from reference TRBV11-2 and TRBJ1-1, reads EAGVAQSPRYKIIEKRQSVAFWCNPISGHATLYWYQQILGQGPKLLIQFQNNGVVDDSQLPKDRFSAERLKGVDSTLKIQPAKLEDSAVYLCASSLGGTGGTEAFFGQGTRLTVV.

A single count supports this clonotype. The J gene is TRBJ2-3, the V gene TRBV27; no clear D gene. The CDR3 loop spans 12 amino acids. The germline V gene has CDR1 MNHEY and CDR2 SMNVEV (reference sequence). In nucleotides, the CDR3 is TGTGCGGGCCGGCGAGGCAAAAACACGCAGTATTTT. Its translation: CAGRRGKNTQYF.